A selection of T cell receptor beta chains follows, all from one sample in a study of blood T cell repertoires in COVID-19. TCRdb's table, derived via immunoSEQ multiplex PCR, lists solely in-frame clones and lacks some. The profile shows some 230,000 clones, 83% of them singletons. Sequencing used peripheral blood. These receptors were collected from a woman aged 45-65 years with acute or convalescent COVID-19. Both conserved end residues are part of each CDR3. D genes are given only for firm matches. Clone size, where shown, is once, few, many, or a class for clones that have expanded.

J gene: TRBJ1-1; V gene: TRBV28; clone size: .; D gene: TRBD1; CDR3 protein: CASPQGAPTEAFF; CDR3 DNA: TGTGCCAGCCCGCAGGGGGCGCCCACTGAAGCTTTCTTT
J gene: TRBJ1-1; V gene: TRBV27; clone size: .; D gene: TRBD1; CDR3 protein: CASSPRTGGSSEAFF; CDR3 DNA: TGTGCCAGCAGTCCACGGACAGGGGGCTCTTCTGAAGCTTTCTTT
J gene: TRBJ1-1; V gene: TRBV7-9; clone size: once; D gene: .; CDR3 protein: CASSLGGRVFTEAFF; CDR3 DNA: TGTGCCAGCAGCTTAGGAGGCCGTGTTTTCACTGAAGCTTTCTTT
J gene: TRBJ1-4; V gene: TRBV28; clone size: .; D gene: .; CDR3 protein: CASNRAETNEKLFF; CDR3 DNA: TGTGCCAGCAATCGCGCGGAGACTAATGAAAAACTGTTTTTT
J gene: TRBJ1-1; V gene: TRBV19; clone size: .; D gene: .; CDR3 protein: CASSPRGGFLVEAFF; CDR3 DNA: TGTGCCAGTAGTCCCCGTGGGGGCTTTTTGGTCGAAGCTTTCTTT
J gene: TRBJ1-5; V gene: TRBV7-8; clone size: .; D gene: .; CDR3 protein: CASSLRTAIQPQHF; CDR3 DNA: TGTGCCAGCAGCTTACGGACAGCTATCCAGCCCCAGCATTTT
J gene: TRBJ2-7; V gene: TRBV28; clone size: few; D gene: TRBD2; CDR3 protein: CASTLSGRPRYEQYF; CDR3 DNA: TGTGCCAGCACCCTTAGCGGGAGGCCCCGCTACGAGCAGTACTTC
J gene: TRBJ2-7; V gene: TRBV7-9; clone size: .; D gene: .; CDR3 protein: CASSWSSSESSYEQYF; CDR3 DNA: TGTGCCAGCAGCTGGTCCTCTAGCGAGAGCTCCTACGAGCAGTACTTC
J gene: TRBJ1-2; V gene: TRBV30; clone size: once; D gene: .; CDR3 protein: CAGPTGTSLRGYTF; CDR3 DNA: TGTGCCGGGCCAACAGGGACCTCCTTACGGGGCTACACCTTC
J gene: TRBJ1-4; V gene: TRBV30; clone size: .; D gene: .; CDR3 protein: CAWRTGDLAEKLFF; CDR3 DNA: TGTGCCTGGAGGACAGGTGATTTGGCTGAAAAACTGTTTTTT
J gene: TRBJ2-1; V gene: TRBV7-9; clone size: many; D gene: .; CDR3 protein: CAGGGTYNEQFF; CDR3 DNA: TGTGCCGGAGGAGGAACCTACAATGAGCAGTTCTTC
J gene: TRBJ2-7; V gene: TRBV6-5; clone size: .; D gene: .; CDR3 protein: CASSYSRAPYEQYF; CDR3 DNA: TGTGCCAGCAGTTACTCGCGGGCCCCCTACGAGCAGTACTTC
J gene: TRBJ2-3; V gene: TRBV5-1; clone size: .; D gene: .; CDR3 protein: CASSQGGGTDTQYF; CDR3 DNA: TGCGCCAGCTCCCAGGGTGGGGGCACAGATACGCAGTATTTT
J gene: TRBJ2-3; V gene: TRBV1; clone size: .; D gene: .; CDR3 protein: CTSSQDHFSLSTDTQYF; CDR3 DNA: TGCACCAGCAGCCAAGATCATTTTAGTCTAAGCACAGATACGCAGTATTTT
J gene: TRBJ1-2; V gene: TRBV6-5; clone size: many; D gene: .; CDR3 protein: CASSYNSNYGYTF; CDR3 DNA: TGTGCCAGCAGTTATAATTCTAACTATGGCTACACCTTC
J gene: TRBJ2-4; V gene: TRBV7-9; clone size: few; D gene: .; CDR3 protein: CASSRSGQAKNIQYF; CDR3 DNA: TGTGCCAGCAGCCGAAGTGGACAGGCCAAAAACATTCAGTACTTC
J gene: TRBJ2-3; V gene: TRBV5-1; clone size: .; D gene: TRBD2; CDR3 protein: CASSLFAGGWGTDTQYF; CDR3 DNA: TGCGCCAGCAGCTTGTTTGCGGGGGGTTGGGGCACAGATACGCAGTATTTT